This passage covers 3 T cell receptor beta chains from one sample sequenced in a study of human T cells and chemical hapten exposure. Each CDR3 protein is one row after TCRdb ran MiXCR on the RACE reads. Of about 89,000 distinct CDR3 sequences in the sample, less than 14% are singletons; the top ten hold about 3.1%. Time point indicated: pre-sensitization, week 0. The treatment here: therapeutic diphenylcyclopropenone sensitization with weekly scalp DPC. This sample comprised whole blood, obtained in connection with sensitization to the hapten diphenylcyclopropenone (DPC). Receptors originate from a woman aged 60-75 years with alopecia areata. Some clones in this sample may be carry-over from other donors' samples.

The V gene is TRBV28, the J gene TRBJ2-7; D might be TRBD1 (5 bases). CDR3 length: 12 amino acids. Germline CDR1 is MDHEN and CDR2 is SYDVKM. Trimming stripped 5 bases from V and 3 bases from J, with 8 bases between. CDR3: CASSPGNYEQYF. The CDR3 coding sequence is TGTGCCAGCAGTCCAGGGAACTACGAGCAGTACTTC.

This clonotype has at least ten counts. The chain combines TRBV18 with TRBJ1-6, with D possibly being TRBD1 (5 bases). With 9 bases removed from V and 5 bases from J, the gap between germline ends came to 11 bases. CDR1 KGHSH and CDR2 LQKENI come from the germline V gene. The CDR3 spans 13 residues. The CDR3 loop reads CASSTEHNSPLHF. The CDR3 nucleotides are TGTGCCAGTTCGACAGAACATAATTCACCCCTCCACTTT.

The V and J genes are TRBV7-8 and TRBJ2-5; D gene uncertain. Germline V lookup: CDR1 SGHVS, CDR2 FQNEAQ. Trimming cost V 6 bases and J 7 bases, with 12 bases left between them. The length of the CDR3 is 12 residues. The CDR3 DNA sequence: TGTGCCAGCAGGTCCGGGCAGGTGACCCAGTACTTC. Protein: CASRSGQVTQYF.